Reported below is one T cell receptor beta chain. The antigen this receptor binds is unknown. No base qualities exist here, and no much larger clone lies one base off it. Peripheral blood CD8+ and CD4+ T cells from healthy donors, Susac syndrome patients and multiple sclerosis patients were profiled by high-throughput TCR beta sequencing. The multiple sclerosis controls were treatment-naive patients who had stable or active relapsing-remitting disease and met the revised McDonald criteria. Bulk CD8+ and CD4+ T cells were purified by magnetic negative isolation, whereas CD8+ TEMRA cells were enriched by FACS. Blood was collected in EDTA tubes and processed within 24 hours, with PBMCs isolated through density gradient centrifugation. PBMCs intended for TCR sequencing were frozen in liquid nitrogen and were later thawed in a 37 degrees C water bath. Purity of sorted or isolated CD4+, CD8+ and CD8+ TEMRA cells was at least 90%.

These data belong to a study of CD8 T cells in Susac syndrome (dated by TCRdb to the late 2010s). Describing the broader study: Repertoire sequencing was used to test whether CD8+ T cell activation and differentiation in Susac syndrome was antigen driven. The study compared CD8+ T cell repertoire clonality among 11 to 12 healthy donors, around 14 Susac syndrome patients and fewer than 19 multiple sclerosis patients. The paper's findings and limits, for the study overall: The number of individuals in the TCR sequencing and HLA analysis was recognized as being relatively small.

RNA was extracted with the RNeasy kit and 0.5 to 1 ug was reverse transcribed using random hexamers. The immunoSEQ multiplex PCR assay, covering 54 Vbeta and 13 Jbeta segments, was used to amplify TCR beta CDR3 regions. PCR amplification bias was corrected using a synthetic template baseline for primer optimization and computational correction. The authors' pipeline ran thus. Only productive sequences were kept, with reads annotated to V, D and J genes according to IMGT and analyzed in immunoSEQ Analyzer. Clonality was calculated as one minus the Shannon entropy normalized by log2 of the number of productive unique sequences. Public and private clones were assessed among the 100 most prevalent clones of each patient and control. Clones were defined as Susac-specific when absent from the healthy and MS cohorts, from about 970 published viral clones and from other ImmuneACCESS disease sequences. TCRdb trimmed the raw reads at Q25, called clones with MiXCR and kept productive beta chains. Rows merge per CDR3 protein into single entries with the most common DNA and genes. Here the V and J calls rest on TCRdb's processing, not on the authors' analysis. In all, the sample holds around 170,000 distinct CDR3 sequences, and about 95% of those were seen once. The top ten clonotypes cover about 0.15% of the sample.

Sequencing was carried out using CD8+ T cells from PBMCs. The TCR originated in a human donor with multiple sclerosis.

The DNA sequence is TGTGCCAGCAGCCCGTCCGACTACCACGGGGATAGAGATACGCAGTATTTT. It specifies CASSPSDYHGDRDTQYF. This chain joins TRBV3-1 to TRBJ2-3; TRBD2 is perhaps the D gene, given 5 matching bases. CDR1 LGHDT and CDR2 YNNKEL are derived from the germline V gene (reference sequence). Measured from the cysteine to the phenylalanine, the CDR3 is 17 residues long. The CDR3 DNA has 51 bases and is translated from base 1. The junction shows trimming of 4 bases on V and 5 bases on J, plus 22 bases between the germline ends.